Given below is one T cell receptor (beta chain) in context. These data are taken from a study of cytomegalovirus exposure and HLA in healthy donors. Amplification used 60 Vbeta primers and 13 Jbeta primers. The method was immunoSEQ multiplex PCR; TCRdb's version includes in-frame clones alone and lacks a portion of them. The sample carries 200,000 to 250,000 clones, roughly 83% recorded once. This CDR3 has 14 residues. V lost 1 base and J lost 4; bases outside the gene matches: 3. Germline loops: CDR1 SGHDN, CDR2 FVKESK. The rearrangement uses TRBV14 and TRBJ2-5, with 7 bases matching TRBD2. Material: PBMCs. This TCR was recovered from a boy aged 2 to 10 in good health and CMV-seronegative. The CDR3 coding sequence is TGTGCCAGCAGCCAAGCGGGGGGATCAGAGACCCAGTACTTC. Amino acid sequence: CASSQAGGSETQYF. The variable domain in full, completed from reference TRBV14 and TRBJ2-5, reads EAGVTQFPSHSVIEKGQTVTLRCDPISGHDNLYWYRRVMGKEIKFLLHFVKESKQDESGMPNNRFLAERTGGTYSTLKVQPAELEDSGVYFCASSQAGGSETQYFGPGTRLLVL.